The entry below gives a single T cell receptor (beta chain) sequence along with its context. The antigen remains unidentified. This sample was taken from a study of blood T cells in healthy people across ages. Study-level results: In long-lived donors, naive CD4+ cell counts and diversity exceeded those of aged donors.

Primed by a sample-barcoded 5' primer and a J-beta primer mix, a second PCR proceeded for roughly 6 to 12 cycles. One entry per CDR3 protein results from TCRdb running MiXCR on the 5' RACE reads. Of 980,000 or so distinct CDR3 sequences listed, around 48% are singletons. The amount of total RNA extracted per sample was at least 5.5 micrograms. Sequencing was carried out using blood. This sequence originates from a man aged 25 to 45 in good health.

The CDR3 sequence: CAIRGEGLEQYF. CDR3 nucleotides: TGTGCCATCAGGGGGGAGGGGCTCGAGCAGTACTTC. The chain recombines TRBV10-3 with TRBJ2-7; 7 nucleotides line up with TRBD2. The CDR3 runs 12 residues. V dropped 6 bases and J dropped 6; count of bases not matched to a gene: 5. Germline CDR1 is ENHRY and CDR2 is SYGVKD.